These 28 T cell receptor beta chains were all obtained from the same sample, sequenced in a study of blood T cell repertoires in COVID-19. The repertoire was sequenced with immunoSEQ multiplex PCR; TCRdb's copy has only in-frame clones and lacks some. The sample has about 270,000 clones, roughly nine tenths seen once. Source material: PBMCs or T cells enriched from blood (not recorded which). These receptor sequences come from a woman aged 45-65 years who had recovered from COVID-19.

The rearrangement links TRBV7-2 to TRBJ1-6, with 8 bases lining up with TRBD1. The germline gives CDR1 SGHTA, CDR2 FQGNSA. This CDR3 is built from 14 residues. V trimming: 5 bases; J trimming: 13 bases; junction bases outside the gene matches: 10. The CDR3: CASSIKTGGRPLHF. CDR3 sequence (DNA): TGTGCCAGCAGCATAAAAACAGGGGGTAGGCCCCTCCACTTT.

The chain combines TRBV5-1 with TRBJ2-3, with a weak D call TRBD2 (6 bases). Trimming took off 4 bases at V and 4 bases at J, with 13 bases between the two ends. Germline CDR1 is SGHRS and CDR2 is YFSETQ. This CDR3 is built from 14 residues. CDR3 in DNA: TGCGCCAGCAGCCTCTCTTCGGGGGCAGATACGCAGTATTTT. This codes for CASSLSSGADTQYF.

This sequence joins TRBV5-5 and TRBJ1-2; 8 positions agree with TRBD1. Losses at the gene ends were 5 bases for V and 0 bases for J; bases not matched to a gene: 9. The CDR3 sequence is 16 residues long. Germline CDR1 is SGHKS and CDR2 is YYEKEE (reference sequence). The CDR3: CASSQGAGSSNYGYTF. In DNA, the CDR3 is TGTGCCAGCAGTCAGGGGGCAGGGAGCTCTAACTATGGCTACACCTTC.

This clone was recorded once. The chain combines TRBV25-1 with TRBJ1-3; perhaps TRBD1 as D (5 bases). This CDR3 has 16 residues. Trimming removed 7 bases at V and 1 base at J, with 17 bases between. Germline CDR1 and CDR2: MGHDK and SYGVNS. The CDR3 loop reads CASTPGGVRSGNTIYF. In nucleotides, the CDR3 is TGTGCCAGCACCCCGGGGGGGGTAAGATCTGGAAACACCATATATTTT.

The CDR3 DNA follows: TGTGCCAGCAGTTTATCCACCGGGACACCTAATGAAAAACTGTTTTTT. It translates to CASSLSTGTPNEKLFF. This chain joins TRBV27 and TRBJ1-4; D is possibly TRBD1 (6 bases). This CDR3 has 16 amino acids. In germline, CDR1 is MNHEY, CDR2 SMNVEV (reference sequence). With 0 bases removed from V and 3 bases from J, the gap between germline ends came to 11 bases.

The chain has TRBV28 and TRBJ2-7; a weak D match, TRBD2 (6 bases). Trimming left V 6 bases short and J 5 bases short, with 23 bases between. The CDR3 extends over 16 amino acids. Germline CDR1 is MDHEN and CDR2 is SYDVKM. The CDR3: CASSINGASRGNEQYF. The CDR3, as DNA: TGTGCCAGCAGCATCAATGGGGCCTCCCGGGGGAACGAGCAGTACTTC.

DNA for the CDR3: TGTGCCAGCAGTCGGGGCCTCGCAGCCGCGAACACCGGGGAGCTGTTTTTT. Translated: CASSRGLAAANTGELFF. The chain has TRBV6-6 and TRBJ2-2; D is perhaps TRBD1 or TRBD2 (5 bases each). Between the trimmed V and J ends, which lost 5 bases and 0 bases, there was a span of 16 bases. There are 17 residues in the CDR3. Germline V gene lookup returns CDR1 MNHNY and CDR2 SVGAGI (reference sequence).

This clone occurred a few times. The genes are TRBV5-8 and TRBJ1-6; D may be TRBD1 (6 bases). CDR1 is SGHTS, CDR2 YDEGEE, per germline. This CDR3 comprises 15 residues. V lost 4 bases to trimming and J lost 8 bases, with 16 bases between them. The CDR3 protein is CASSTQGRLYSPLHF. CDR3 DNA: TGTGCCAGCAGCACACAGGGACGGCTTTATTCACCCCTCCACTTT. The variable domain in full, with the rest retrieved from reference TRBV5-8 and TRBJ1-6, is EAGVTQSPTHLIKTRGQQATLRCSPISGHTSVYWYQQALGLGLQFLLWYDEGEERNRGNFPPRFSGRQFPNYSSELNVNALELEDSALYLCASSTQGRLYSPLHFGNGTRLTVT.

The chain is built from TRBV5-4 and TRBJ2-1; 10 bases agree with TRBD2. The J segment lost 7 bases and the V segment lost 0 bases, leaving 4 bases of the junction unmatched. From germline, CDR1 is SGHNT and CDR2 YYREEE (reference sequence). The CDR3 sequence is 15 residues long. The CDR3 loop is CASSLDSGRTNEQFF. As DNA, the CDR3 is TGTGCCAGCAGCTTGGATAGCGGGAGGACAAATGAGCAGTTCTTC.

This clone occurred once. The chain joins TRBV10-3 to TRBJ1-5; 7 bases are a match to TRBD1. V gave up 6 bases and J gave up 0 bases; unmatched junction bases: 2. CDR3 length: 14 residues. Germline CDR1 and CDR2: ENHRY and SYGVKD. The chain's CDR3 is CAISWDSSNQPQHF. The DNA for the CDR3 is TGTGCCATCAGCTGGGACAGTAGCAATCAGCCCCAGCATTTT.

The chain combines TRBV3-1 (or the pseudogene TRBV3-2) with TRBJ1-1, with D unclear. This CDR3 region has 14 residues. V was clipped by 1 base and J by 6 bases, with 12 bases between them. Germline-derived CDR1 and CDR2 are LGHDT and YNNKEL (reference sequence). CDR3 in DNA: TGTGCCAGCAGCCAAGGGGTGCAGGCCGCTGAAGCTTTCTTT. It specifies CASSQGVQAAEAFF.

The rearrangement uses TRBV9 and TRBJ1-6; a possible D gene is TRBD1 (5 bases). This CDR3 is built from 14 residues. Germline CDR1 is SGDLS and CDR2 is YYNGEE. Trimming took off 0 bases at V and 6 bases at J, with 7 bases between the two ends. In DNA, the CDR3 is TGTGCCAGCAGCGTAGAGACAGTTAATTCACCCCTCCACTTT. Its translation is CASSVETVNSPLHF.

This chain links TRBV9 with TRBJ1-2, with 7 positions matching TRBD1. V gave up 4 bases and J gave up 4 bases; unmatched junction bases: 7. Per the germline V gene, CDR1 is SGDLS and CDR2 is YYNGEE. This CDR3 comprises 14 residues. The CDR3 loop is CASSKVQGSYGYTF. Written as DNA, the CDR3 is TGTGCCAGCAGCAAAGTACAGGGGAGCTATGGCTACACCTTC.

V and J are TRBV15 and TRBJ1-2, with D uncertain. Germline V gene sequence: CDR1 LNHNV, CDR2 YYDKDF (reference sequence). V shed 0 bases and J shed 4 bases, with 18 bases lying between them. The CDR3 consists of 17 residues. In nucleotides, the CDR3 is TGTGCCACCAGCAGAGATAGGAGGACGCGGGCGAGCTATGGCTACACCTTC. Translating it yields CATSRDRRTRASYGYTF.

CDR3 DNA: TGTGCCAGCAGCAAAGGGACAGGGGTTGGTAATTCACCCCTCCACTTT. As protein: CASSKGTGVGNSPLHF. The chain has TRBV13 and TRBJ1-6, with TRBD1 matching 10 bases. Germline lookup yields CDR1 PRHDT and CDR2 FYEKMQ (reference sequence). The CDR3 runs to 16 residues. J was trimmed by 6 bases and V by 5 bases; bases with no gene match: 7.

V gene TRBV28 combines with J gene TRBJ1-1; no clear D. The CDR3 extends over 16 amino acids. Germline assignment: CDR1 MDHEN and CDR2 SYDVKM. V lost 5 bases and J lost 5, with 21 bases in between. Here the CDR3 reads CASSLLDISLGTEAFF. CDR3 coding DNA: TGTGCCAGCAGTCTCCTCGACATCTCCTTAGGAACTGAAGCTTTCTTT.

V and J are TRBV28 and TRBJ2-3, with 11 bases aligning to TRBD2. Germline CDR1 is MDHEN and CDR2 is SYDVKM. The ends lost 6 bases at V and 2 bases at J; junction bases unmatched: 10. The CDR3 is made up of 17 amino acids. The CDR3 sequence: CASRKSTSGKITDTQYF. CDR3 DNA sequence: TGTGCCAGCAGAAAATCGACTAGCGGGAAAATCACAGATACGCAGTATTTT.

The chain has TRBV2 and TRBJ2-1; 12 positions match TRBD1. The CDR3 spans 15 residues. Germline assignment: CDR1 SNHLY and CDR2 FYNNEI. Germline trimming cut 3 bases from V and 9 bases from J; bases unmatched to any gene: 6. The CDR3 nucleotides are TGTGCCAGCAGTGATGAGGGGACAGGGGGCTCTGAGCAGTTCTTC. This translates into CASSDEGTGGSEQFF.

The V call is TRBV28, the J call TRBJ1-1; 9 bases align to TRBD1. The CDR3 loop spans 16 amino acids. In germline, CDR1 is MDHEN, CDR2 SYDVKM. The V and J ends lost 5 bases and 4 bases, in that order; junction bases with no gene match: 11. Here the CDR3 reads CASSNRDRVAFTEAFF. The CDR3 nucleotides read TGTGCCAGCAGTAACCGGGACAGGGTGGCGTTCACTGAAGCTTTCTTT.

This clone appeared once. The rearrangement joins TRBV6-5 to TRBJ1-2; maybe TRBD1 (6 bases). The CDR3 contains 15 residues. Trimming removed 4 bases at V and 6 bases at J, with 18 bases between. The germline CDR1 and CDR2 sequences are MNHEY and SVGAGI. This CDR3 is CASSSGRGAGDGYTF. In DNA, the CDR3 is TGTGCCAGCAGTTCTGGGCGGGGGGCTGGGGATGGCTACACCTTC.

J is TRBJ1-6 and V is TRBV7-9; D not certain. In germline, CDR1 is SEHNR, CDR2 FQNEAQ (reference sequence). The CDR3 sequence is 14 residues long. Trimming pared 0 bases from V and 9 bases from J, leaving 9 bases between. The CDR3 loop reads CASSLAGGSSPLHF. The DNA of the CDR3 is TGTGCCAGCAGCTTAGCAGGTGGGAGTTCACCCCTCCACTTT. Based on the CDR3 plus reference TRBV7-9 and TRBJ1-6, the full variable domain is DTGVSQNPRHKITKRGQNVTFRCDPISEHNRLYWYRQTLGQGPEFLTYFQNEAQLEKSRLLSDRFSAERPKGSFSTLEIQRTEQGDSAMYLCASSLAGGSSPLHFGNGTRLTVT.

V is TRBV6-2 or TRBV6-3 and J is TRBJ2-6; TRBD1 agrees at 11 bases. V shed 0 bases, J shed 4 bases, and the junction held 5 bases outside the gene matches. The germline CDR1 and CDR2 sequences are MNHEY and SVGEGT. The CDR3 length is 18 residues. CDR3 sequence: CASSYSGQGAPGANVLTF. The CDR3 DNA reads as TGTGCCAGCAGTTACTCCGGACAGGGGGCGCCAGGGGCCAACGTCCTGACTTTC.

The genes are TRBV7-6 and TRBJ2-5; 11 bases match TRBD2. Losses at the gene ends were 5 bases for V and 1 base for J; bases not matched to a gene: 6. The CDR3 sequence is 16 residues long. Germline CDR1 SGHVS, CDR2 FNYEAQ. As DNA, the CDR3 is TGTGCCAGCAGCGCAGGACTAGCGGGTGGCCAAGAGACCCAGTACTTC. This gives the protein CASSAGLAGGQETQYF.

The gene calls are TRBV15 and TRBJ2-1, with 10 bases aligning to TRBD2. The V gene's germline CDR1 is LNHNV and CDR2 YYDKDF (reference sequence). This CDR3 contains 16 residues. J lost 6 bases, V lost 6 bases, and 11 bases had no gene match. The CDR3 is CATSTYLAGVGNEQFF. The CDR3 nucleotides are TGTGCCACCAGTACTTATCTAGCGGGAGTTGGCAATGAGCAGTTCTTC. Complete variable domain (other parts from reference TRBV15 and TRBJ2-1): DAMVIQNPRYQVTQFGKPVTLSCSQTLNHNVMYWYQQKSSQAPKLLFHYYDKDFNNEADTPDNFQSRRPNTSFCFLDIRSPGLGDTAMYLCATSTYLAGVGNEQFFGPGTRLTVL.

The chain is built from TRBV10-3 and TRBJ2-2; 13 bases agree with TRBD2. Germline values: CDR1 ENHRY, CDR2 SYGVKD. The length of the CDR3 is 16 residues. The trim removed 2 bases at V and 5 bases at J, leaving 2 bases unmatched. The CDR3 protein is CAISERTSGGTGELFF. The CDR3 DNA sequence: TGTGCCATCAGTGAGCGGACTAGCGGGGGTACCGGGGAGCTGTTTTTT.

The chain links TRBV14 to TRBJ2-5; no reliable D call. The CDR3 is made up of 17 amino acids. Germline V gene data show CDR1 as SGHDN and CDR2 as FVKESK. V lost 4 bases to trimming and J lost 2 bases, with 20 bases between them. CDR3 DNA sequence: TGTGCCAGCAGCCCCCACGGATTTAGAACTATGCAAGAGACCCAGTACTTC. This sequence encodes CASSPHGFRTMQETQYF.

The chain uses TRBV18 and TRBJ2-7; tentative D call: TRBD1 (7 bases). This CDR3 contains 14 residues. Germline V gene lookup returns CDR1 KGHSH and CDR2 LQKENI. V lost 4 bases and J lost 6, with 16 bases in between. Written as DNA, the CDR3 is TGTGCCAGCTCACAGACAGGGATCGGGGGCGAGCAGTACTTC. Its translation: CASSQTGIGGEQYF. The variable domain in full, completed from reference TRBV18 and TRBJ2-7, reads NAGVMQNPRHLVRRRGQEARLRCSPMKGHSHVYWYRQLPEEGLKFMVYLQKENIIDESGMPKERFSAEFPKEGPSILRIQQVVRGDSAAYFCASSQTGIGGEQYFGPGTRLTVT.

This rearrangement joins TRBV28 to TRBJ1-3; the D is unclear. Germline assignment: CDR1 MDHEN and CDR2 SYDVKM. CDR3 length: 14 residues. Trimming stripped 4 bases from V and 7 bases from J, with 14 bases between. CDR3 residues: CASSSYFIENTIYF. CDR3 DNA: TGTGCCAGCAGTTCGTACTTCATTGAGAACACCATATATTTT.